Listed below are T cell receptor beta chains from one sample, sequenced in a study of blood T cell repertoires in COVID-19. The assay was immunoSEQ multiplex PCR, and TCRdb's table has in-frame clones only and misses some. The sample lists roughly 100,000 clones; around 81% were seen once. Sequencing used peripheral blood. Receptor source: a man at least 80 years old with COVID-19, enrolled during active disease. Each CDR3 is given with its conserved first and last residue.

cdr3_length v_call cdr3_aa
15 TRBV9 CASSVGTGENEKLFF
15 TRBV18 CASSPGTGVQHGAFF
15 TRBV19 CASSADRFPGNTIYF
14 TRBV7-8 CASSPQGYSNEQFF
15 TRBV4-1 CASSQVGSGYNEQFF
14 TRBV5-1 CASSPEGENYGYTF
15 TRBV6-5 CASSYSRTVNTEAFF
14 TRBV7-3 CASSAIGTTYEQYF
16 TRBV7-2 CASSSLAGGPVGEQFF
16 TRBV7-2 CASSQYPGQGYNEQFF
14 TRBV5-3 CARRIGQMNTEAFF
14 TRBV18 CASSPAQGSYEQYF
13 TRBV19 CASRAGISYEQYF
13 TRBV6-5 CASSSPGNYEQYF
13 TRBV18 CASSRSRVPGYTF
13 TRBV28 CALGTANTGELFF
14 TRBV9 CASSVGGDYNEQFF
14 TRBV30 CAWSRGQGGYEQYF
16 TRBV24-1 CATSDLSPAGTDTQYF
13 TRBV2 CASSAGRVTEAFF
15 TRBV10-3 CAIGGAGPITGELFF
15 TRBV4-1 CASSPGQRFNEKLFF
14 TRBV6-6 CASSYLGQNNEQYF
15 TRBV10-1 CASSVGQVHAGELFF
14 TRBV27 CASSFQGGSYEQYF
14 TRBV27 CASRWTGDYNEQFF
15 TRBV30 CAWRRGQGQYTEAFF
17 TRBV28 CASSSPGQVLSNEKLFF
13 TRBV27 CASSLGQGGGYTF
18 TRBV5-1 CASSFGGTGGANFYGYTF
14 TRBV6-6 CASSYSYMNTEAFF
15 TRBV5-1 CASSLGRRMDYGYTF
16 TRBV5-6 CASSSPGQGVTGELFF
13 TRBV7-2 CASSLSGTGELFF
17 TRBV6-2/TRBV6-3 CASSYSRGVQSSYEQYF
15 TRBV19 CASSIGGLAYNEQFF
14 TRBV4-1 CASRSGRAADTQYF
15 TRBV2 CASSPLAAGYNEQFF
18 TRBV5-4 CASSLGIGNGKYNSPLHF
12 TRBV12-5 CASGADSNTIYF
12 TRBV29-1 CSVEFSVGELFF
18 TRBV6-2/TRBV6-3 CASSFPIARGFMNTEAFF
14 TRBV3-1/TRBV3-2 CASSQGDRGGEQYF
17 TRBV7-3 CASSLRGGPGSYNEQFF
15 TRBV11-3 CASSLAGIRRTEQFF
15 TRBV12-5 CASGLVTGGPGELFF
12 TRBV6-2/TRBV6-3 CASSYWGSEAFF
16 TRBV28 CASSPLMGQNNSPLHF
15 TRBV6-5 CASKKEYSGANVLTF
17 TRBV18 CASSPRTGGTSGNTIYF
15 TRBV28 CASSFWGRSIKGYTF
15 TRBV5-4 CASSLGGTRTETQYF
15 TRBV6-2/TRBV6-3 CASSLSGSGTGELFF
15 TRBV2 CASGRDRGSTGELFF
14 TRBV3-1/TRBV3-2 CASSQETHSGEQFF